This T cell receptor (beta chain) appears in the sequencing data of a study of T cell responses to AZD1222 COVID-19 vaccine. The germline CDR1 and CDR2 sequences are SGHRS and YFSETQ. V lost 0 bases and J lost 5, with 5 bases in between. The CDR3 extends over 13 amino acids. Assay: immunoSEQ multiplex PCR; the TCRdb copy retains only in-frame clones and omits some. The sample lists approximately 46,000 clones; 85% to 90% were seen once. Findings and limits, study-wide: Two doses of AZD1222 preceded a rise in Spike-specific TCR breadth and depth. Clonal diversity may have been underestimated, and the donors were mostly white British, with more females than males.

With respect to this clone: Its antigen is undetermined.

The source material was peripheral blood, sampled 28 days after the second AZD1222 dose. The origin of this receptor is an adult who received the AZD1222 COVID-19 vaccine. The chain has TRBV5-1 and TRBJ2-2; D is undetermined. As DNA, the CDR3 is TGCGCCAGCAGCTTGGTAGTAACCGGGGAGCTGTTTTTT. It yields the protein CASSLVVTGELFF. Looking up the rest from reference TRBV5-1 and TRBJ2-2 gives the full variable domain: KAGVTQTPRYLIKTRGQQVTLSCSPISGHRSVSWYQQTPGQGLQFLFEYFSETQRNKGNFPGRFSGRQFSNSRSEMNVSTLELGDSALYLCASSLVVTGELFFGEGSRLTVL.